This passage covers 21 T cell receptor beta chains from one sample sequenced in a study of shared clonotypes between healthy human individuals. CD45RO negativity and positive selection for CCR7 defined naive CD8 cells, a population that excluded terminally differentiated effector memory CD45RA+ cells. The table came from immunoSEQ multiplex PCR; TCRdb's copy has only in-frame clones and leaves some out. The sample includes more than 550,000 clones, around 92% of them seen just once. The sequenced sample was naive CD8+ T cells sorted from blood. Receptors were obtained from a man aged 25 to 45 in good health.

The chain uses TRBV4-1 and TRBJ2-1, with TRBD1 matching over 8 bases. The CDR3 spans 16 residues. Germline-derived CDR1 and CDR2 are MGHRA and YSYEKL. The V and J ends lost 2 bases and 7 bases, in that order; junction bases with no gene match: 10. Here the CDR3 DNA reads TGCGCCAGCAGCCAACCCGGGACAGGCTCATCTAATGAGCAGTTCTTC. It encodes CASSQPGTGSSNEQFF.

V gene TRBV28 combines with J gene TRBJ2-1; D gene ambiguous. Trimming removed 2 bases from V and 2 bases from J, with 10 bases in between. Germline CDR1 and CDR2: MDHEN and SYDVKM. The CDR3 totals 15 residues. The CDR3 sequence: CASSLNVGTYNEQFF. For the CDR3, the DNA is TGTGCCAGCAGTTTAAACGTGGGGACCTACAATGAGCAGTTCTTC.

Notes on this clone: This sample also contains other DNA sequences that code for the same CDR3. This sequence joins TRBV27 and TRBJ2-1; D is unclear. This CDR3 contains 12 residues. The V end was cut by 4 bases, the J end by 4 bases, with 5 bases between. The germline gives CDR1 MNHEY, CDR2 SMNVEV (reference sequence). Written as DNA, the CDR3 is TGTGCCAGCAGTTCCGGGTACAATGAGCAGTTCTTC. It encodes CASSSGYNEQFF.

The chain employs TRBV13 and TRBJ2-1, with TRBD2 as a possible D gene (6 bases). V dropped 5 bases and J dropped 9 bases, with 14 bases sitting between them. Germline CDR1 reads PRHDT; CDR2 reads FYEKMQ (reference sequence). The CDR3 sequence is 13 residues long. The CDR3 region is CASSPWGGVEQFF. CDR3 in DNA: TGTGCCAGCAGCCCGTGGGGAGGTGTTGAGCAGTTCTTC.

The gene calls are TRBV5-5 and TRBJ2-7; maybe TRBD2 (5 bases). The CDR3 runs to 12 residues. Germline V gene sequence: CDR1 SGHKS, CDR2 YYEKEE (reference sequence). V lost 7 bases and J 2 bases, leaving 10 bases between the germline ends. The DNA of the CDR3 is TGTGCCAGCCTCCGGGGTCCCTACGAGCAGTACTTC. Amino acid sequence: CASLRGPYEQYF.

A word on this clone: The conserved final phenylalanine or tryptophan is absent from the CDR3, which likely points to a read error. Because the CDR3's place on the DNA is in doubt, the DNA is left out and the CDR3 is given as listed by TCRdb. J is TRBJ2-7 and V is TRBV5-4. The CDR3 spans 14 residues, counting both ends. Germline CDR1 reads SGHNT; CDR2 reads YYREEE (reference sequence). CDR3 loop: CASSLGGDRDRDIY.

The V call is TRBV30, the J call TRBJ1-2; 8 nucleotides agree with TRBD1. The length of the CDR3 is 17 residues. In germline, CDR1 is GTSNPN, CDR2 SVGIG (reference sequence). J was trimmed by 3 bases and V by 1 base; bases with no gene match: 13. The CDR3 DNA follows: TGTGCCTGGAGTGGATTCGGCAGGGGGCCTGTTTACTATGGCTACACCTTC. Amino acids: CAWSGFGRGPVYYGYTF.

The chain couples TRBV27 to TRBJ2-1, with D maybe TRBD2 (5 bases). The V and J ends lost 4 bases and 9 bases respectively, with 10 bases between them. CDR1 is MNHEY and CDR2 is SMNVEV in the germline V gene (reference sequence). The CDR3 spans 12 residues. Here the CDR3 DNA reads TGTGCCAGCAGTTCACTAGGCTTTGAGCAGTTCTTC. Amino acids: CASSSLGFEQFF.

This clone has a single count. The CDR3 reads CASSQVWGTSDYNEQFF. The CDR3, as DNA: TGCGCCAGCAGCCAAGTGTGGGGGACTAGCGATTACAATGAGCAGTTCTTC. This chain joins TRBV4-3 and TRBJ2-1; 10 bases agree with TRBD2. This CDR3 comprises 17 residues. J gave up 4 bases and V 1 base, and 7 bases lay outside the gene matches. Germline CDR1 LGHNA, CDR2 YSLEER.

This clone turned up a few times. The chain recombines TRBV11-1 with TRBJ1-1; D unresolved. V lost 5 bases, J lost 5 bases, and 12 bases lay in between. From germline, CDR1 is SGHAT and CDR2 FQDESV (reference sequence). The CDR3 is made up of 13 amino acids. The CDR3 region is CASSIGPMTEAFF. CDR3 coding DNA: TGTGCCAGCAGCATTGGGCCCATGACTGAAGCTTTCTTT.

This clone was found once. The chain recombines TRBV2 with TRBJ2-6; D unresolved. The CDR3 runs to 15 residues. V lost 3 bases and J 2 bases, leaving 8 bases between the germline ends. Germline CDR1 and CDR2: SNHLY and FYNNEI. The CDR3 here is CASSERPAGANVLTF. The CDR3 nucleotides are TGTGCCAGCAGTGAGCGCCCCGCTGGGGCCAACGTCCTGACTTTC.

The chain links TRBV28 to TRBJ2-1, with 12 positions matching TRBD2. The CDR3 runs 15 residues. The V segment lost 5 bases and the J segment 5 bases; nucleotides outside the gene matches: 4. Per germline, CDR1 MDHEN and CDR2 SYDVKM. The CDR3 sequence: CASSAWTSGNNEQFF. CDR3 nucleotide sequence: TGTGCCAGCAGTGCCTGGACTAGCGGGAACAATGAGCAGTTCTTC.

This chain joins TRBV27 and TRBJ1-2; 10 nucleotides line up with TRBD1. The length of the CDR3 is 16 residues. J was trimmed by 4 bases and V by 2 bases; bases with no gene match: 7. Germline V gives CDR1 MNHEY, CDR2 SMNVEV (reference sequence). CDR3 in DNA: TGTGCCAGCAGTTTAAGTGGACAGGGGGGATCCTATGGCTACACCTTC. Translating gives CASSLSGQGGSYGYTF.

The CDR3 region has the DNA TGTGCCAGCAGGGGACTAGCGGGGACCTACGAGCAGTACTTC. It codes for CASRGLAGTYEQYF. The chain has TRBV6-5 and TRBJ2-7; TRBD2 matches 13 bases. The trim removed 6 bases at V and 2 bases at J, leaving 1 base unmatched. The CDR3 contains 14 residues. From germline, CDR1 is MNHEY and CDR2 SVGAGI.

This chain links TRBV27 with TRBJ2-7; D might be TRBD2 (6 bases). Germline V CDR1 and CDR2: MNHEY, SMNVEV (reference sequence). The CDR3 consists of 15 residues. V was shortened by 0 bases and J by 3 bases, with 12 bases between the two germline ends. Here the CDR3 reads CASSLSSSSVYEQYF. CDR3 coding DNA: TGTGCCAGCAGTTTATCGTCCTCTAGCGTCTACGAGCAGTACTTC.

This chain connects TRBV7-9 to TRBJ1-5; 8 bases line up with TRBD1. V was pared by 5 bases and J by 1 base, with 7 bases of the junction left unmatched. The CDR3 sequence is 16 residues long. Germline loops: CDR1 SEHNR, CDR2 FQNEAQ (reference sequence). DNA for the CDR3: TGTGCCAGCAGCAATCAGGGGGCGGGGAGCAATCAGCCCCAGCATTTT. This sequence encodes CASSNQGAGSNQPQHF.

The DNA for the CDR3 is TGTGCCAGCAGCCCAACAGGAATCTCCTACAATGAGCAGTTCTTC. It codes for CASSPTGISYNEQFF. J is TRBJ2-1 and V is TRBV5-5; D possibly corresponds to TRBD1 (5 bases). CDR3 length equals 15 residues. Germline lookup yields CDR1 SGHKS and CDR2 YYEKEE (reference sequence). V was pared by 4 bases and J by 0 bases, with 11 bases between. The complete variable domain, with remaining parts taken from reference TRBV5-5 and TRBJ2-1, reads DAGVTQSPTHLIKTRGQQVTLRCSPISGHKSVSWYQQVLGQGPQFIFQYYEKEERGRGNFPDRFSARQFPNYSSELNVNALLLGDSALYLCASSPTGISYNEQFFGPGTRLTVL.

The table lists this clone with a few counts. The genes are TRBV27 and TRBJ2-7; possible D gene TRBD1, 6 bases. CDR1 is MNHEY, CDR2 SMNVEV, per germline (reference sequence). Trimming removed 6 bases from V and 2 bases from J, with 14 bases in between. CDR3 size: 14 residues. The CDR3 region has the DNA TGTGCCAGCAGCCCGGACAGCCCTACCTACGAGCAGTACTTC. Its protein is CASSPDSPTYEQYF.

About this clone: Germline is not matched at one junction end, which may reflect a read error. This chain uses TRBV5-1 with TRBJ2-7, with D tentatively TRBD2 (6 bases). Germline V gene sequence: CDR1 SGHRS, CDR2 YFSETQ. The CDR3 consists of 13 residues. The CDR3 nucleotides are TGCGCCAGCAGGGAGGGATTCTCCAACGAGCAGTACTTC. This gives the protein CASREGFSNEQYF.

In this sample, this clone turned up a few times. The gene calls are TRBV9 and TRBJ2-7; D may correspond to TRBD1 or TRBD2 (5 bases each). The CDR3 covers 14 residues. Germline loops: CDR1 SGDLS, CDR2 YYNGEE. Deletions cut 3 bases from V and 0 bases from J, with 10 bases between. The CDR3 sequence: CASSAPGASYEQYF. The DNA of the CDR3 is TGTGCCAGCAGCGCCCCCGGGGCCTCCTACGAGCAGTACTTC.

This clone showed up just a few times. This sequence joins TRBV7-8 and TRBJ2-5; TRBD2 might be the D (6 bases). The CDR3 contains 14 residues. V was shortened by 3 bases and J by 0 bases, with 8 bases between the two germline ends. Germline values: CDR1 SGHVS, CDR2 FQNEAQ. The CDR3 nucleotides are TGTGCCAGCAGCTTGTTAGCGGACCAAGAGACCCAGTACTTC. This encodes CASSLLADQETQYF.